The rows below give T cell receptor beta chains drawn from one sample of a study of cytomegalovirus exposure and HLA in healthy donors. The method was immunoSEQ multiplex PCR; TCRdb's version includes in-frame clones alone and lacks a portion of them. The sample comprises a few hundred thousand clones, 65% to 75% of which are singletons, and under 2% rests with the top ten. Sequenced input: PBMCs. These receptors were obtained from a woman in her thirties in good health and CMV-seronegative. CDR3s include the opening cysteine and the closing phenylalanine or tryptophan. The D gene is left open where the match is weak. Rows may omit the clone size; those that give it use once, few, many or a size class.

CDR3 protein: CASSYTGGLENEQFF
CDR3 DNA: TGTGCCAGCTCATATACCGGAGGACTAGAAAATGAGCAGTTCTTC
V gene: TRBV18
clone size: .
D gene: TRBD2
J gene: TRBJ2-1

CDR3 protein: CASSPRGQGGEKLFF
CDR3 DNA: TGTGCCAGCTCCCCCAGGGGACAGGGAGGTGAAAAACTGTTTTTT
V gene: TRBV6-5
clone size: .
D gene: TRBD1
J gene: TRBJ1-4

CDR3 protein: CASSHPTGDREAFF
CDR3 DNA: TGCGCCAGCAGCCACCCGACAGGGGACAGGGAAGCTTTCTTT
V gene: TRBV4-1
clone size: .
D gene: TRBD1
J gene: TRBJ1-1

CDR3 protein: CASSPRLAGAGETQYF
CDR3 DNA: TGTGCCAGCAGCCCACGTCTAGCGGGGGCAGGAGAGACCCAGTACTTC
V gene: TRBV7-6
clone size: .
D gene: TRBD2
J gene: TRBJ2-5

CDR3 protein: CSVRLAPDTQYF
CDR3 DNA: TGCAGCGTGCGACTAGCTCCAGATACGCAGTATTTT
V gene: TRBV29-1
clone size: .
D gene: TRBD2
J gene: TRBJ2-3

CDR3 protein: CASSLGEGRDTEAFF
CDR3 DNA: TGTGCCAGCAGCTTAGGTGAAGGGAGGGACACTGAAGCTTTCTTT
V gene: TRBV7-8
clone size: .
D gene: .
J gene: TRBJ1-1

CDR3 protein: CASRERGGPDTQYF
CDR3 DNA: TGTGCCAGCAGGGAGCGGGGGGGCCCGGATACGCAGTATTTT
V gene: TRBV6-1
clone size: .
D gene: TRBD2
J gene: TRBJ2-3

CDR3 protein: CARSWDRVNQPQHF
CDR3 DNA: TGTGCCAGAAGCTGGGACAGGGTGAATCAGCCCCAGCATTTT
V gene: TRBV5-3
clone size: .
D gene: TRBD1
J gene: TRBJ1-5

CDR3 protein: CASSQDGRADNEQYF
CDR3 DNA: TGCGCCAGCAGCCAAGATGGCAGGGCGGACAACGAGCAGTACTTC
V gene: TRBV4-1
clone size: .
D gene: .
J gene: TRBJ2-7

CDR3 protein: CASSIDGSHTEAFF
CDR3 DNA: TGTGCCAGTAGTATAGACGGGAGTCACACTGAAGCTTTCTTT
V gene: TRBV19
clone size: once
D gene: .
J gene: TRBJ1-1